This T cell receptor (beta chain) originates from a study of T-cell memory formation after mild COVID-19. General study points: Contracting CD4+ clones sat mainly in CM and EM; CD8+ in EMRA. Prior to infection, memory already included some responding clones, suggesting cross-reactive memory joined.

This clonotype was observed a handful of times. Its antigen is unknown. 5'RACE primed from the constant segment yielded TCR alpha and TCR beta cDNA libraries bearing sample barcodes and UMIs. Using its own MiXCR run on the 5' RACE reads, TCRdb lists one record per CDR3 protein. This repertoire shows 170,000 or so distinct CDR3 sequences, about 20% found once; its top ten account for approximately 22%. The receptor was isolated from an adult woman who had mild COVID-19 (a few samples of this study predate the infection). Cell type and time point are not known. The sequenced sample consisted of PBMCs or a T cell subset sorted from them (not recorded which).

CDR3 in DNA: TGTGCCAGCAGCTTATGGGGGGGCTATCAGCCCCAGCATTTT. Protein sequence: CASSLWGGYQPQHF. The rearrangement joins TRBV7-2 to TRBJ1-5; D may be TRBD1 (6 bases). Trimming pared 2 bases from V and 5 bases from J, leaving 10 bases between. The length of the CDR3 is 14 residues. CDR1 SGHTA and CDR2 FQGNSA come from the germline V gene.